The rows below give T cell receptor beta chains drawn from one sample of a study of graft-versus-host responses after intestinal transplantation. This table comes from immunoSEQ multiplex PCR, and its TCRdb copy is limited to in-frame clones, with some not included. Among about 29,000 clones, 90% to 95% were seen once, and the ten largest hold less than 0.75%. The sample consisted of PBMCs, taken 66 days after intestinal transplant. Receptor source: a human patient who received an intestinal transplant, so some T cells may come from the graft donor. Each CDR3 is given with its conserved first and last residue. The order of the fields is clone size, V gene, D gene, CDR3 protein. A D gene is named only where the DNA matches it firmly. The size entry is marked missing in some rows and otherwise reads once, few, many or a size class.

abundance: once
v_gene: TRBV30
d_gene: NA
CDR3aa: CAWSNGAEQYF

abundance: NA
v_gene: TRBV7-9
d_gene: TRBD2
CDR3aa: CASSSHSNPSGGFTDTQYF

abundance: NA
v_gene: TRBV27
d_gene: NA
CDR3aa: CASKDINYNEQFF

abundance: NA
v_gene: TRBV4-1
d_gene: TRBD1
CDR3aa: CASSHQGAKGYTF

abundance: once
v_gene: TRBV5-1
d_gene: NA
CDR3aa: CASRLASPLHF

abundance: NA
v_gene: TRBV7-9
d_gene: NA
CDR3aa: CASSKSAGEQYF

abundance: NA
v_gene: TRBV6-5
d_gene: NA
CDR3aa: CASSYSAGITGELFF

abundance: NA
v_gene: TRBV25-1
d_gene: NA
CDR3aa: CASSERGQLYGYTF

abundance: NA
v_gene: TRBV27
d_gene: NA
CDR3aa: CASSFHTGELFF

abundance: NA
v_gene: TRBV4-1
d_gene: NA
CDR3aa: CASSQDTTDREQYF

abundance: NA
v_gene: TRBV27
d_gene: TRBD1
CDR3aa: CASSLEVPQGTEAFF

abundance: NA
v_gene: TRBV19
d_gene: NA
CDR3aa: CASSFGVGVYEQYF

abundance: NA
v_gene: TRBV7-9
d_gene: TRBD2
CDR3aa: CASSFTTSGRYEQYF

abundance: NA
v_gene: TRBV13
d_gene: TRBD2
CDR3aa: CASSSLAGGQNEQFF

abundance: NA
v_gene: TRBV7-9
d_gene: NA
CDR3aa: CASSYGLGGMYEQYF

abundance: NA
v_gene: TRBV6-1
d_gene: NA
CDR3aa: CASSEGGAGANVLTF

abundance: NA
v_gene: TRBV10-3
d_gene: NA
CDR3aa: CAISEGVGTYEQYF

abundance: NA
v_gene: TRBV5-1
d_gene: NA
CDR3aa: CASSYDAIGYEQYF

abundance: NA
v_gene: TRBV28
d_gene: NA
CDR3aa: CASSFWGAPETQYF

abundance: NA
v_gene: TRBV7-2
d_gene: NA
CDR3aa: CASSLVYSPMAQYF

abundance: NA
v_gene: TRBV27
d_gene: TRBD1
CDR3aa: CASSSITGTVESEQYF

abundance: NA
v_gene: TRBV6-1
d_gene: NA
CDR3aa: CASSEARNNEQFF

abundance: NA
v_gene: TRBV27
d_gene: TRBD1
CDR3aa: CASSGTGQDTQYF

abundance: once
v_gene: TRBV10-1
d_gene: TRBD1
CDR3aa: CASSTTGNPNYGYTF

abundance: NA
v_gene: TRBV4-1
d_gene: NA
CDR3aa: CASSQEGGGLSYEQFF

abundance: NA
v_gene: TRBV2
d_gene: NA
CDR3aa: CASSEGHPEYYTEAFF

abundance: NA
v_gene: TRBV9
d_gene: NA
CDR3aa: CASSVTSGGALHF

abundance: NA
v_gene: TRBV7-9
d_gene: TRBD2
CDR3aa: CASSLVLAGEGYNEQFF

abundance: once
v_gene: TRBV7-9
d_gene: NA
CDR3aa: CASVPPSSYEQYF

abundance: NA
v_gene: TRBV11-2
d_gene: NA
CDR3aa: CASVTGRTEAFF

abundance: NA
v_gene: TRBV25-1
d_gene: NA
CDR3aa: CASSWDGTRSSYEQYF

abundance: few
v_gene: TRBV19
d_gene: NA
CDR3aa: CASSMSSRTSPLHF

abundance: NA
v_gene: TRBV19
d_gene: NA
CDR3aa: CASSISAVSEAFF

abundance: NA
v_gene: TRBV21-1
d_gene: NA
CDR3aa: CASRFSFGTQYF

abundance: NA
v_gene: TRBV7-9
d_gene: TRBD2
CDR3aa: CASSVGLAGNEQFF

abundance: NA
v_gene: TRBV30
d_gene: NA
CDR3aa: CAWKLRDRSYNSPLHF

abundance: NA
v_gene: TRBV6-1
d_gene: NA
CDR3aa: CASGQVNQPQHF

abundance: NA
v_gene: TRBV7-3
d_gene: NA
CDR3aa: CASSLASPDNEQFF

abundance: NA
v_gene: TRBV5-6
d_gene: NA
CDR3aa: CASSLSGLSYNEQFF

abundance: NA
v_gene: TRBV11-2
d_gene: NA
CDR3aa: CASTPLAIALNSYEQYF

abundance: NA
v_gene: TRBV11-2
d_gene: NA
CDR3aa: CASSLATLGRETQYF

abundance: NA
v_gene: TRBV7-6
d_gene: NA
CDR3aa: CASSSRVQETQYF

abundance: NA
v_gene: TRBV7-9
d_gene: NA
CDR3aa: CASSLSGGTGELFF

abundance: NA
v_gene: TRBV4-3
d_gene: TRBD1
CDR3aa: CASSQDEGQGPQHF

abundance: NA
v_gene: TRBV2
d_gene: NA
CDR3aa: CASSVEGTEAFF

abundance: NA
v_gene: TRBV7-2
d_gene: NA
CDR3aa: CASSLSSGGYGYTF

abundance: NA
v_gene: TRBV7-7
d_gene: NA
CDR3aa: CASSPGAPGELFF